This TCR beta chain was sequenced in a study of CD8+CD57+ T cells in acquired aplastic anemia. Per germline, CDR1 SEHNR and CDR2 FQNEAQ (reference sequence). The ends were cut back, 6 bases at V and 0 bases at J, with 9 bases in the middle. This CDR3 spans 13 amino acids. It was genomic DNA that served as the template for profiling TCR beta VDJ and CDR3. In TCRdb, the reads were re-called with MiXCR into one record per CDR3 protein. The sample contains under 200,000 distinct CDR3 sequences, around 75% of which appear only once. Those patients picked for sequencing had displayed CD8+CD57+ cell expansion on flow cytometry.

The gene calls are TRBV7-9 and TRBJ2-7; perhaps TRBD1 as D (6 bases). The specimen was sorted CD4+, CD8+, or CD8+CD57+ T cells (not recorded which) from PBMCs. The clonotype was recovered from a human donor with aplastic anemia. This CDR3 reads CASRLTGSYEQYF. The CDR3 DNA follows: TGTGCCAGCAGACTGACAGGCTCCTACGAGCAGTACTTC.